These 23 T cell receptor beta chains came from one sample sequenced in a study of T cell responses to AZD1222 COVID-19 vaccine. Sequencing was performed with immunoSEQ multiplex PCR; in TCRdb, only in-frame clones are kept and a portion is missing. The table shows about 150,000 clones, with approximately 87% occurring only once. The input for sequencing was peripheral blood, taken on day 0 of MenACWY control vaccination. The receptors were sampled from an adult in good health.

The chain uses TRBV28 and TRBJ2-2; TRBD2 might be the D (6 bases). V gave up 5 bases and J gave up 8 bases, with 21 bases separating them. The CDR3 runs to 16 residues. Germline V CDR1 and CDR2: MDHEN, SYDVKM. The CDR3 nucleotides read TGTGCCAGCAGTGTCTATCCAGGGACCGCGGGAGGGGAGCTGTTTTTT. This translates into CASSVYPGTAGGELFF.

The chain recombines TRBV27 with TRBJ2-7; D is possibly TRBD1 (8 bases). Trimming stripped 3 bases from V and 7 bases from J, with 16 bases between. CDR1 and CDR2 from the germline V gene are MNHEY and SMNVEV (reference sequence). The CDR3 length is 14 residues. The DNA of the CDR3 is TGTGCCAGCAGTTTCCTCACAGGGGGGGGAGAGCAGTACTTC. It codes for CASSFLTGGGEQYF.

The chain recombines TRBV5-6 with TRBJ2-3, with no clear D. Germline V gives CDR1 SGHDT, CDR2 YYEEEE. V shed 0 bases and J shed 0 bases, with 14 bases lying between them. The length of the CDR3 is 17 residues. CDR3: CASSLAGSRSSTDTQYF. The CDR3 nucleotides read TGTGCCAGCAGCTTGGCGGGTTCCAGGTCTAGCACAGATACGCAGTATTTT.

The CDR3 loop is CSSGTGQRDNEQFF. The CDR3 DNA reads as TGCAGCTCCGGGACGGGACAGAGGGACAATGAGCAGTTCTTC. The rearrangement links TRBV29-1 to TRBJ2-1, with TRBD1 matching over 7 bases. Germline CDR1 is SQVTM and CDR2 is ANQGSEA. The CDR3 consists of 14 residues. With 8 bases clipped from V and 5 bases from J, the junction kept 12 bases outside the gene matches.

The gene calls are TRBV15 and TRBJ2-1, with 8 bases fitting TRBD1. This CDR3 comprises 15 residues. V was pared by 6 bases and J by 5 bases, with 9 bases of the junction left unmatched. The germline V gene encodes CDR1 LNHNV and CDR2 YYDKDF (reference sequence). The CDR3 spells CATSLDRGGNNEQFF. The CDR3 DNA is TGTGCCACCAGTTTAGACAGGGGTGGAAACAATGAGCAGTTCTTC.

The genes are TRBV2 and TRBJ2-3; 10 bases agree with TRBD2. The CDR3 is made up of 15 amino acids. J was trimmed by 2 bases and V by 5 bases; bases with no gene match: 4. Germline lookup yields CDR1 SNHLY and CDR2 FYNNEI. The CDR3: CASSYSGGITDTQYF. DNA of the CDR3: TGTGCCAGCAGTTATAGCGGGGGGATCACAGATACGCAGTATTTT.

This sequence joins TRBV5-1 and TRBJ2-5; 14 positions agree with TRBD2. This CDR3 has 17 residues. The germline V gene encodes CDR1 SGHRS and CDR2 YFSETQ. V lost 3 bases and J lost 1; bases outside the gene matches: 5. The CDR3 loop reads CASSSGLAGALQETQYF. In DNA form, the CDR3 reads TGCGCCAGCAGCTCGGGACTAGCGGGGGCCCTCCAAGAGACCCAGTACTTC.

This clone showed up just a few times. The CDR3: CASSITAEYYGYTF. As DNA, the CDR3 is TGTGCCAGTAGTATCACGGCAGAGTACTATGGCTACACCTTC. V and J are TRBV19 and TRBJ1-2; unclear D gene. Trimming took off 3 bases at V and 3 bases at J, with 11 bases between the two ends. The length of the CDR3 is 14 residues. Germline CDR1 LNHDA, CDR2 SQIVND (reference sequence).

CDR3 protein: CASSLGQTRSTEAFF. The CDR3 DNA reads TGCGCCAGCAGCTTGGGGCAAACGAGGTCCACTGAAGCTTTCTTT. This chain uses TRBV5-1 with TRBJ1-1, with D uncertain. V dropped 0 bases and J dropped 4 bases, with 13 bases sitting between them. Germline assignment: CDR1 SGHRS and CDR2 YFSETQ. The CDR3 totals 15 residues. Complete variable domain (other parts from reference TRBV5-1 and TRBJ1-1): KAGVTQTPRYLIKTRGQQVTLSCSPISGHRSVSWYQQTPGQGLQFLFEYFSETQRNKGNFPGRFSGRQFSNSRSEMNVSTLELGDSALYLCASSLGQTRSTEAFFGQGTRLTVV.

The chain recombines TRBV3-1 (or the pseudogene TRBV3-2) with TRBJ1-6; no clear D. Germline lookup yields CDR1 LGHDT and CDR2 YNNKEL (reference sequence). Trimming removed 0 bases from V and 7 bases from J, with 16 bases in between. The CDR3 consists of 17 residues. CDR3 region: CASSQDNLQAENSPLHF. The CDR3 nucleotides are TGTGCCAGCAGCCAAGATAATCTGCAGGCCGAAAATTCACCCCTCCACTTT.

This clone was counted between two and nine times. V gene TRBV15 combines with J gene TRBJ1-5; a weak D match, TRBD1 (5 bases). CDR3 length: 15 residues. The germline gives CDR1 LNHNV, CDR2 YYDKDF (reference sequence). The V and J ends lost 5 bases and 4 bases respectively, with 15 bases between them. CDR3 sequence (DNA): TGTGCCACCAGCCCTTGGGGGGGTTTAAATCAGCCCCAGCATTTT. It codes for CATSPWGGLNQPQHF.

V usage is TRBV19 and J usage is TRBJ2-6; D uncertain. The germline V and J ends were trimmed by 9 bases and 2 bases, with 8 bases remaining between them. The CDR3 runs 13 residues. CDR1 is LNHDA, CDR2 SQIVND, per germline (reference sequence). CDR3 loop: CASVMAGANVLTF. CDR3 bases: TGTGCCAGCGTGATGGCTGGGGCCAACGTCCTGACTTTC.

V gene TRBV5-1 combines with J gene TRBJ2-2; no clear D gene. The V gene's germline CDR1 is SGHRS and CDR2 YFSETQ. This CDR3 has 15 residues. Trimming removed 4 bases at V and 5 bases at J, with 15 bases between. This CDR3 reads CASSTGSIVTGELFF. In DNA form, the CDR3 reads TGCGCCAGCAGCACCGGGTCTATAGTGACCGGGGAGCTGTTTTTT.

J is TRBJ2-7 and V is TRBV28; 7 nucleotides match TRBD1. V dropped 4 bases and J dropped 4; count of bases not matched to a gene: 10. This CDR3 has 15 amino acids. From germline, CDR1 is MDHEN and CDR2 SYDVKM. The CDR3 sequence: CASSSSGGLPYEQYV. The DNA of the CDR3 is TGTGCCAGCAGTTCCTCAGGGGGTTTGCCGTACGAGCAGTACGTC.

The chain links TRBV11-1 to TRBJ2-2; D possibly matches TRBD1 or TRBD2 (5 bases each). The V end was cut by 5 bases, the J end by 6 bases, with 16 bases between. The CDR3 loop spans 15 amino acids. CDR1 is SGHAT, CDR2 FQDESV, per germline (reference sequence). DNA of the CDR3: TGTGCCAGCAGCCCCTCGGGGCTTCTATCCGGGGAGCTGTTTTTT. This sequence encodes CASSPSGLLSGELFF.

CDR3 amino acids: CASGRQGRNTEAFF. Written as DNA, the CDR3 is TGTGCCAGCGGACGACAGGGGAGGAACACTGAAGCTTTCTTT. The chain carries TRBV25-1 and TRBJ1-1, with 8 bases aligning to TRBD1. Germline values: CDR1 MGHDK, CDR2 SYGVNS. The CDR3 extends over 14 amino acids. V lost 8 bases and J lost 1; bases outside the gene matches: 6.

V and J are TRBV11-2 and TRBJ2-7; 11 nucleotides line up with TRBD2. With 5 bases clipped from V and 3 bases from J, the junction kept 9 bases outside the gene matches. The CDR3 spans 16 residues. Germline-derived CDR1 and CDR2 are SGHAT and FQNNGV. The CDR3: CASSKLAGGAIYEQYF. CDR3 nucleotide sequence: TGTGCCAGCAGCAAGCTAGCGGGAGGCGCTATCTACGAGCAGTACTTC.

V is TRBV5-6 and J is TRBJ2-1; D gene uncertain. CDR3 length equals 12 residues. The V and J ends lost 4 bases and 8 bases respectively, with 10 bases between them. The germline V gene encodes CDR1 SGHDT and CDR2 YYEEEE. CDR3 bases: TGTGCCAGCAGCATGGGCACCGATGAGCAGTTCTTC. This codes for CASSMGTDEQFF.

V usage is TRBV7-8 and J usage is TRBJ2-4; 15 bases are shared with TRBD2. Per the germline V gene, CDR1 is SGHVS and CDR2 is FQNEAQ. CDR3 size: 15 residues. V dropped 6 bases and J dropped 5; count of bases not matched to a gene: 2. The CDR3 spells CASSRTSGRENIQYF. CDR3 nucleotide sequence: TGTGCCAGCAGTCGGACTAGCGGGAGGGAAAACATTCAGTACTTC.

There are a few counts of this clone. The rearrangement uses TRBV18 and TRBJ1-1; D unresolved. CDR3 length: 13 residues. The V and J ends lost 6 bases and 0 bases respectively, with 8 bases between them. The germline V gene encodes CDR1 KGHSH and CDR2 LQKENI. CDR3 DNA: TGTGCCAGCTCTCCGACTGTGAACACTGAAGCTTTCTTT. Translating gives CASSPTVNTEAFF.

The chain links TRBV5-6 to TRBJ1-5; D call uncertain. The CDR3 is 15 amino acids. Per germline, CDR1 SGHDT and CDR2 YYEEEE. Trimming shortened V by 0 bases and J by 3 bases, and 10 bases separated the two germline ends. The CDR3 DNA reads as TGTGCCAGCAGCTTGGATGGCAGTTACAATCAGCCCCAGCATTTT. Residues: CASSLDGSYNQPQHF.

The gene calls are TRBV18 and TRBJ1-2; 7 bases agree with TRBD1. CDR1 and CDR2 (germline): KGHSH, LQKENI. Losses at the gene ends were 6 bases for V and 1 base for J; bases not matched to a gene: 14. The CDR3 extends over 17 amino acids. CDR3 DNA: TGTGCCAGCTCGATATTTACTGGGACAGCAAATAACTATGGCTACACCTTC. This translates into CASSIFTGTANNYGYTF.

The V gene is TRBV27, the J gene TRBJ1-1, with TRBD1 matching over 8 bases. Per germline, CDR1 MNHEY and CDR2 SMNVEV (reference sequence). The V segment lost 7 bases and the J segment 7 bases; nucleotides outside the gene matches: 11. The CDR3 covers 14 residues. CDR3 sequence: CASTRAQGANEAFF. CDR3 nucleotide sequence: TGTGCCAGCACCCGGGCCCAGGGGGCTAATGAAGCTTTCTTT.